This TCR beta chain was found in a study of regulatory T cells in long-lasting Graves disease. Construction of TCR beta libraries relied on iRepertoire HTBI primers and on Arm-PCR targeting CDR3 regions. TCRdb fed the multiplex PCR reads into MiXCR, producing one record per CDR3 protein. The sample holds 200,000 to 300,000 distinct CDR3 sequences, 20% seen once. CDR3 size: 14 residues. V lost 7 bases and J 2 bases, leaving 15 bases between the germline ends. Time point denoted: newly diagnosed GD, antithyroid drugs for less than 3 months. Isolated PBMC RNA provided the starting material for the TCR library.

Sequencing used peripheral blood mononuclear cells (PBMCs), obtained at new diagnosis, from a patient treated with antithyroid drugs. The chain couples TRBV12-3 or TRBV12-4 to TRBJ2-7; D not certain. The receptor was derived from a female donor with Graves disease. The CDR3 sequence: CASTPSELPYEQYF. The DNA of the CDR3 is TGTGCCAGCACTCCTTCCGAACTACCCTACGAGCAGTACTTC.